This T cell receptor (beta chain) derives from a study of CD8+CD57+ T cells in acquired aplastic anemia. Background on the study: Average CD4+ read depth in healthy donors was 10 million to 12 million reads.

The germline V gene has CDR1 SNHLY and CDR2 FYNNEI. With termini counted, the CDR3 has 15 amino acids. About this clonotype: A read error is likely, as this CDR3 ends without the conserved phenylalanine or tryptophan. It is unclear where the CDR3 begins or ends on the DNA, so no DNA is shown, and the CDR3 is as TCRdb lists it.

TCR beta VDJ and CDR3 profiles were obtained from a genomic DNA template. TCRdb re-called the reads with MiXCR, one entry per CDR3 protein. The data contain hundreds of thousands of distinct CDR3 sequences, around 68% of them singletons. Sequenced: sorted CD4+, CD8+, or CD8+CD57+ T cells (not recorded which) from PBMCs. This clonotype was obtained from a human donor in good health, serving as a control. This chain uses TRBV2 with TRBJ1-2; the table's D call TRBD1 went unverified against the DNA. The CDR3 protein is CASSLGTDRMSGPTV.